The rows below give T cell receptor beta chains drawn from one sample of a study of early T cells in non-severe SARS-CoV-2 infection. MiXCR, applied by TCRdb to the 5' RACE reads, yields one record per CDR3 protein. The data contain around 61,000 distinct CDR3 sequences, 10% to 14% of them singletons. The material sequenced was whole blood. All receptors come from an adult who was a healthcare worker with PCR-confirmed SARS-CoV-2 infection or an uninfected control (not recorded which). Both conserved end residues are part of each CDR3. D genes are given only for firm matches. Not all rows give a size; the values are once, few, many and, for expanded clones, a class.

v_gene,abundance,d_gene,CDR3aa
TRBV11-2,many,TRBD2,CASSLLLAGGHNEQFF
TRBV7-8,few,.,CASSPTVLDSAYEQYF
TRBV2,.,TRBD1,CASSPDFPGQGTTGELFF
TRBV12-3/TRBV12-4,few,.,CASSLRVGDTQYF
TRBV7-2,many,.,CASSPSRNTEYF
TRBV10-3,many,.,CAISAGAGRNSGNTIYF
TRBV28,few,.,CASNYPPREYEQYF
TRBV2,.,.,CASSEGPGLGELFF
TRBV19,.,.,CASSIKGYGSPHEQYF
TRBV6-5,many,.,CASSYSIAAANYGYTF
TRBV20-1,many,.,CSARLGNSNYGYTF
TRBV10-2,.,.,CASRTGFNTEAFF
TRBV9,many,.,CASSALGRTDTQYF
TRBV5-8,many,TRBD1,CASTGTGNTGELFF
TRBV6-5,.,TRBD1,CASSYGTGGTEAFF
TRBV20-1,few,TRBD2,CSADGSGGAVTGELFF
TRBV20-1,many,TRBD2,CSARSLTSGRTDTQYF
TRBV6-2/TRBV6-3,.,TRBD2,CASTPGLAGGRSYNEQFF
TRBV11-2,.,TRBD2,CASSATSEGTQYF
TRBV3-1,.,.,CASSQGPGDYTEAFF
TRBV20-1,.,.,CSASVVGRFYEQYF
TRBV6-5,many,.,CASRITGSETQYF
TRBV2,few,.,CASSVTVAKNIQYF